These 16 T cell receptor beta chains came from one sample sequenced in a study of identical twins. Via MiXCR, TCRdb re-called the 5' RACE reads, giving one row per CDR3 protein. The profile shows hundreds of thousands of distinct CDR3 sequences, 7.1% of them singletons. The sample was also reused in another study, on yellow fever vaccine responses in identical twins.

The sequenced sample consisted of PBMCs. All receptors derive from a woman aged 18-29 years in good health.

In its sample, this clonotype was seen once. The chain joins TRBV19 to TRBJ1-2; 7 bases map to TRBD1. The length of the CDR3 is 13 residues. Trimming at V came to 7 bases and at J to 7 bases, leaving 9 bases not matched to a gene. Germline CDR1 is LNHDA and CDR2 is SQIVND (reference sequence). CDR3 DNA sequence: TGTGCCAGTACCACCGGGACAGTTATTGGCTACACCTTC. This gives the protein CASTTGTVIGYTF.

The chain links TRBV7-2 to TRBJ2-2; TRBD1 matches 9 bases. Germline-derived CDR1 and CDR2 are SGHTA and FQGNSA. J gave up 6 bases and V 1 base, and 6 bases lay outside the gene matches. The CDR3 is 16 residues long. The CDR3 DNA follows: TGTGCCAGCAGCTTAGTTGGGACAGGGTACCCCGGGGAGCTGTTTTTT. Its protein is CASSLVGTGYPGELFF.

This clonotype occurred a few times. This rearrangement joins TRBV16 to TRBJ2-2, with 7 positions matching TRBD1. With V trimmed by 4 bases and J by 7 bases, 6 bases remained unmatched. Germline V lookup: CDR1 KGHSY, CDR2 FQNENV. The CDR3 has 14 amino acids. CDR3: CASSRQTGFGELFF. The DNA of the CDR3 is TGTGCCAGCAGCCGACAGACAGGGTTCGGGGAGCTGTTTTTT. The full variable domain, rest sourced from reference TRBV16 and TRBJ2-2, is GEEVAQTPKHLVRGEGQKAKLYCAPIKGHSYVFWYQQVLKNEFKFLISFQNENVFDETGMPKERFSAKCLPNSPCSLEIQATKLEDSAVYFCASSRQTGFGELFFGEGSRLTVL.

This clonotype was detected ten times or more. The chain joins TRBV12-3 or TRBV12-4 to TRBJ2-6; D not certain. The CDR3 covers 15 residues. The germline V and J ends were trimmed by 4 bases and 1 base, with 8 bases remaining between them. This CDR3 is CASSWVGSGANVLTF. The CDR3 coding sequence is TGTGCCAGCAGTTGGGTAGGATCTGGGGCCAACGTCCTGACTTTC.

The chain joins TRBV27 to TRBJ1-6; unclear D gene. The CDR3 is made up of 14 amino acids. In germline, CDR1 is MNHEY, CDR2 SMNVEV (reference sequence). Deletions cut 2 bases from V and 10 bases from J, with 12 bases between. The CDR3 protein is CASSLTFGGSPLHF. CDR3 DNA: TGTGCCAGCAGTTTAACATTCGGCGGGTCACCCCTCCACTTT.

This chain links TRBV13 with TRBJ2-1; 14 bases agree with TRBD2. V dropped 5 bases and J dropped 9; count of bases not matched to a gene: 9. CDR1 is PRHDT and CDR2 is FYEKMQ in the germline V gene (reference sequence). This CDR3 is built from 16 residues. The CDR3 protein is CASSPQTSGRVAEQFF. CDR3 coding DNA: TGTGCCAGCAGCCCCCAGACTAGCGGGAGGGTAGCTGAGCAGTTCTTC.

The V gene is TRBV28, the J gene TRBJ2-7, with D tentatively TRBD2 (6 bases). This CDR3 contains 13 residues. V lost 9 bases and J 1 base, leaving 13 bases between the germline ends. Looked up from germline, CDR1 is MDHEN and CDR2 is SYDVKM. DNA for the CDR3: TGTGCCAGTAGGAGGGCCAAGTCCTACGAGCAGTACTTC. Its protein is CASRRAKSYEQYF.

This clonotype was seen more than once but under ten times. The rearrangement links TRBV7-9 to TRBJ2-7; TRBD2 might be the D (6 bases). This CDR3 contains 14 residues. CDR1 and CDR2 from the germline V gene are SEHNR and FQNEAQ (reference sequence). V was clipped by 5 bases and J by 4 bases, with 15 bases between them. The CDR3: CASSLEWRDYEQYF. The CDR3 DNA reads as TGTGCCAGCAGCCTCGAGTGGCGGGATTACGAGCAGTACTTC.

The chain carries TRBV20-1 and TRBJ1-4; tentatively, D is TRBD1 (6 bases). This CDR3 has 14 amino acids. Germline values: CDR1 DFQATT, CDR2 SNEGSKA (reference sequence). Trimming left V 6 bases short and J 5 bases short, with 16 bases between. The CDR3 here is CSAKNRDTNEKLFF. The DNA of the CDR3 is TGCAGTGCGAAGAACAGGGACACCAATGAAAAACTGTTTTTT.

The chain is built from TRBV10-3 and TRBJ2-1, with a possible D match to TRBD1 (6 bases). The length of the CDR3 is 12 residues. The germline V gene encodes CDR1 ENHRY and CDR2 SYGVKD. Trimming cost V 6 bases and J 6 bases, with 9 bases left between them. In DNA, the CDR3 is TGTGCCATCAGCCCGACAGGCAATGAGCAGTTCTTC. It specifies CAISPTGNEQFF.

At least ten counts were recorded for this clonotype. This chain connects TRBV4-1 to TRBJ2-3; 13 positions match TRBD2. Germline loops: CDR1 MGHRA, CDR2 YSYEKL. This CDR3 region has 15 residues. The trim removed 4 bases at V and 3 bases at J, leaving 1 base unmatched. CDR3 sequence reads: CASSPTSGRTDTQYF. The DNA for the CDR3 is TGCGCCAGCAGCCCGACTAGCGGGAGGACAGATACGCAGTATTTT.

This clonotype was seen just once. The V call is TRBV7-2, the J call TRBJ2-3; D is ambiguous. Trimming cost V 0 bases and J 5 bases, with 9 bases left between them. The CDR3 contains 14 residues. CDR1 and CDR2 from the germline V gene are SGHTA and FQGNSA. CDR3 in DNA: TGTGCCAGCAGCTTAGCCGACGATAGAGATACGCAGTATTTT. Its protein product is CASSLADDRDTQYF.

This clonotype was seen a handful of times. J is TRBJ2-3 and V is TRBV12-5; D may be TRBD1 or TRBD2 (6 bases each). The CDR3 runs to 14 residues. In germline, CDR1 is LGHNT, CDR2 FRNRAP. Trimming took 6 bases from V and 6 from J, leaving 16 bases between them. In DNA form, the CDR3 reads TGTGCTAGTGGCGGGGGCATTAGCCGGGATACGCAGTATTTT. Protein product: CASGGGISRDTQYF.

The rearrangement links TRBV7-2 to TRBJ2-2, with 9 bases fitting TRBD2. CDR1 SGHTA and CDR2 FQGNSA come from the germline V gene. The CDR3 is made up of 16 amino acids. The V segment lost 7 bases and the J segment 4 bases; nucleotides outside the gene matches: 10. The DNA of the CDR3 is TGTGCCAGCAACATTGCCGGACTAGCGACCACCGGGGAGCTGTTTTTT. Its translation is CASNIAGLATTGELFF.

This chain uses TRBV6-5 with TRBJ1-1; D is possibly TRBD1 (5 bases). This CDR3 is 14 amino acids long. Germline V gene lookup returns CDR1 MNHEY and CDR2 SVGAGI. V was trimmed by 5 bases and J by 2 bases, leaving 12 bases between them. This CDR3 reads CASSLHRTNTEAFF. CDR3 sequence (DNA): TGTGCCAGCAGTCTACACAGGACCAACACTGAAGCTTTCTTT.

This clonotype was counted a few times. This chain joins TRBV10-3 and TRBJ1-6; no clear D gene. CDR3 length: 15 amino acids. V lost 0 bases and J lost 0, with 3 bases in between. Germline CDR1 reads ENHRY; CDR2 reads SYGVKD. The CDR3 spells CAISESGSYNSPLHF. The CDR3 coding sequence is TGTGCCATCAGTGAGTCGGGCTCCTATAATTCACCCCTCCACTTT.